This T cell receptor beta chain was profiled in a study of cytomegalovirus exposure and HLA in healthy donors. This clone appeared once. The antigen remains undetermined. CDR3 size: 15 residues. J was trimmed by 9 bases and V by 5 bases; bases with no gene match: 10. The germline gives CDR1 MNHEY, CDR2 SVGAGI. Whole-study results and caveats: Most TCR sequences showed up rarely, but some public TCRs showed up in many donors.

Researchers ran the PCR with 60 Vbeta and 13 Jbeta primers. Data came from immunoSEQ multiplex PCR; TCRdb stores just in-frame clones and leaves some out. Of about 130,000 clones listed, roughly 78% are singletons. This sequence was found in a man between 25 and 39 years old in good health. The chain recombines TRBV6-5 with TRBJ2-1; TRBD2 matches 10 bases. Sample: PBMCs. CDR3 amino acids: CASSIIASGRTEQFF. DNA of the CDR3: TGTGCCAGCAGTATTATAGCTAGCGGGAGAACTGAGCAGTTCTTC.